This T cell receptor (beta chain) was identified during a study of T cell clonality in common variable immunodeficiency. Study conclusions and caveats: Fewer deletions and N-nucleotide insertions were reportedly seen in common variable immunodeficiency TCR beta sequences. Compared with controls, CVID subjects had fewer shared TCRbeta clones.

Note on this clone: Its antigen is as yet unknown. The CDR3 is cut off 3 residues early in the read; its end comes from the germline J gene.

Of CVID subjects, approximately 14 were female and roughly 30 male, mean age 40. The protocol was immunoSEQ multiplex PCR, while the TCRdb copy is restricted to in-frame clones and leaves out a portion. Observed in the sample are fewer than 30,000 clones, none of them singletons. Per germline, CDR1 KGHSH and CDR2 LQKENI. The length of the CDR3 is 16 residues. With 3 bases clipped from V and 7 bases from J, the junction kept 4 bases outside the gene matches. The V and J genes are TRBV18 and TRBJ2-1, with 15 bases fitting TRBD2. The receptor's source is a human donor with common variable immunodeficiency. The sample taken for sequencing was peripheral blood mononuclear cells. CDR3 DNA (partial): TGTGCCAGCTCACCCCGAGGACTAGCGGGGGGGAATGAG. Encoded protein: CASSPRGLAGGNE. The CDR3 in full is CASSPRGLAGGNEQFF.